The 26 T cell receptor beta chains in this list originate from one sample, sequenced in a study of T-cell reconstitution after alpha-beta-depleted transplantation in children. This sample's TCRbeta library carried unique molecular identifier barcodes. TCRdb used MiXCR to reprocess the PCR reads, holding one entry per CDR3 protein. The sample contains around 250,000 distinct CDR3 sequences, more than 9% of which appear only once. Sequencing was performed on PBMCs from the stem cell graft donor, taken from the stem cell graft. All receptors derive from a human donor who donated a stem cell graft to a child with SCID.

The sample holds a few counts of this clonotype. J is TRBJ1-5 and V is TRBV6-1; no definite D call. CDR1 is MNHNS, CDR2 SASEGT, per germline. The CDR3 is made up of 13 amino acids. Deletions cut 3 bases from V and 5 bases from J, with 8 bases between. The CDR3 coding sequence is TGTGCCAGCAGTGATCGGGTGTATCAGCCCCAGCATTTT. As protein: CASSDRVYQPQHF.

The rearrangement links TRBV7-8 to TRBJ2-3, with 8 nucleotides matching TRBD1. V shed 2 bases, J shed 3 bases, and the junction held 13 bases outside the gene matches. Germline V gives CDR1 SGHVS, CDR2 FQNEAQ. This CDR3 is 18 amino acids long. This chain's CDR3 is CASSLPSDGQGRTDTQYF. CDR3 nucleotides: TGTGCCAGCAGCTTACCCTCGGACGGACAGGGTAGGACAGATACGCAGTATTTT.

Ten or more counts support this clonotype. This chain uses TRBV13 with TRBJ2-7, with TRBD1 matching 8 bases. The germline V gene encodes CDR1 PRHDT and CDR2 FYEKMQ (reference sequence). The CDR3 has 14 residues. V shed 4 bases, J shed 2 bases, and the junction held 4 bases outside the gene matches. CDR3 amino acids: CASSSSGGAYEQYF. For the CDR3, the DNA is TGTGCCAGCAGCTCGTCAGGGGGCGCCTACGAGCAGTACTTC.

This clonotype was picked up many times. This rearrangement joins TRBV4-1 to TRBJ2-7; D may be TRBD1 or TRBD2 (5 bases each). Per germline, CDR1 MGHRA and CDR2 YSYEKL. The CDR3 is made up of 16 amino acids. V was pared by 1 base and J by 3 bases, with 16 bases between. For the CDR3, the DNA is TGCGCCAGCAGCCAAGGGGCGACAGCGGCAAACTACGAGCAGTACTTC. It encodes CASSQGATAANYEQYF.

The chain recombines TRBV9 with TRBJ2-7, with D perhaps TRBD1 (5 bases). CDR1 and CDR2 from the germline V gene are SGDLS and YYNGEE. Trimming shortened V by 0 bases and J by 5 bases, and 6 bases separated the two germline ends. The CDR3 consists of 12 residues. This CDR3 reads CASSVAGNEQYF. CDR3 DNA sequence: TGTGCCAGCAGCGTAGCAGGGAACGAGCAGTACTTC.

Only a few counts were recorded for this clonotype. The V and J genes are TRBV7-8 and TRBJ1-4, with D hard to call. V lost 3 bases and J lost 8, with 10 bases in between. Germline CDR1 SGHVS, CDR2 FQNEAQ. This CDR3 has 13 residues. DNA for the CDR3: TGTGCCAGCAGCTTGGGCTTTGGGGAAAAACTGTTTTTT. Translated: CASSLGFGEKLFF.

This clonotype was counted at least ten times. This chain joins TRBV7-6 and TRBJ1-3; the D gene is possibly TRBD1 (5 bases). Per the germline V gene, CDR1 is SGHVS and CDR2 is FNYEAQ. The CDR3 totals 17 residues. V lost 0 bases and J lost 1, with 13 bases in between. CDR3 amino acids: CASSLAQGRASGNTIYF. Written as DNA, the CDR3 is TGTGCCAGCAGCTTAGCGCAAGGCAGGGCGTCTGGAAACACCATATATTTT.

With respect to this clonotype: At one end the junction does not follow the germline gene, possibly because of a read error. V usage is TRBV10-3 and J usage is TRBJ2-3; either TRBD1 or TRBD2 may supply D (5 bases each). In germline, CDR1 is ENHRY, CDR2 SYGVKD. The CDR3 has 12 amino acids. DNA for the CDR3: TGTGCCGTCAGGGACCCCACAGATACGCAGTATTTT. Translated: CAVRDPTDTQYF.

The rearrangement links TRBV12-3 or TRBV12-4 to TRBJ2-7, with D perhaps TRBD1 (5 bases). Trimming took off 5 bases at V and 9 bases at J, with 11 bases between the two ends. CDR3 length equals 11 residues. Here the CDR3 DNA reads TGTGCCAGCAGTCCAGGGCACGGGCAGTACTTC. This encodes CASSPGHGQYF.

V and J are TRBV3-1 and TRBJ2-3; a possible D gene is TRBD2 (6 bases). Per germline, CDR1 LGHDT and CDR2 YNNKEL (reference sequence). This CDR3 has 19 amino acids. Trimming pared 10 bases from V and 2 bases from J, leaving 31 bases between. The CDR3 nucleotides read TGTGCCACCTCCCAGCAGGTCTCAGCGGGTGGAGGAACCACAGATACGCAGTATTTT. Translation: CATSQQVSAGGGTTDTQYF.

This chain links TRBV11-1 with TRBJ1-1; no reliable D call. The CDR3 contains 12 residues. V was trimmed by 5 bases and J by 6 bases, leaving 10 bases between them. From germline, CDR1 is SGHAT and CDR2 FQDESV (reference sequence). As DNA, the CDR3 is TGTGCCAGCAGCCTTTCCCTTTCTGAAGCTTTCTTT. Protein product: CASSLSLSEAFF.

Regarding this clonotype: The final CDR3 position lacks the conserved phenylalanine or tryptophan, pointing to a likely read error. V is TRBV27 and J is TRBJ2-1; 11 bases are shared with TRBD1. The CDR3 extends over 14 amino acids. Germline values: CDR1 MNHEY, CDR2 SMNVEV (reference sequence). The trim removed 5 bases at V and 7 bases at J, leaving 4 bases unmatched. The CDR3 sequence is CASSKGTGGNEQFI. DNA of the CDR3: TGTGCCAGCAGTAAGGGGACAGGGGGAAATGAGCAGTTCATC.

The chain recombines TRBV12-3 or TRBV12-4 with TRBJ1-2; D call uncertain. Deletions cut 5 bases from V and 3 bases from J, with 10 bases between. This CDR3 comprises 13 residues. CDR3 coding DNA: TGTGCCAGCAGTATAGGAGAGGACTATGGCTACACCTTC. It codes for CASSIGEDYGYTF.

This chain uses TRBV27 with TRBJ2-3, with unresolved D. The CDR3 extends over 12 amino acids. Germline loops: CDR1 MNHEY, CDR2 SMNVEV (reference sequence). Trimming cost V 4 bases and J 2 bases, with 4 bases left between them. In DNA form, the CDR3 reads TGTGCCAGCAGTTATAACACAGATACGCAGTATTTT. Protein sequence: CASSYNTDTQYF.

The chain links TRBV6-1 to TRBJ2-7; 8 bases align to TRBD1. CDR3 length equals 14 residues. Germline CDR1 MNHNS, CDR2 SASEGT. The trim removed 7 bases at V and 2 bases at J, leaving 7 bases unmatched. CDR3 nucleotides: TGTGCCAGCAATGACCCCAGGGGGCCCTACGAGCAGTACTTC. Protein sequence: CASNDPRGPYEQYF.

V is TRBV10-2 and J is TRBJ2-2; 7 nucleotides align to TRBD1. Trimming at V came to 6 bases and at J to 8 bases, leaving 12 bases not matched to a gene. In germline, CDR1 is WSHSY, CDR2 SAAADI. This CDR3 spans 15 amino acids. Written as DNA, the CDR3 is TGCGCCAGCAGGGACCACTCACAGGGGACGGGGGAGCTGTTTTTT. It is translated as CASRDHSQGTGELFF.

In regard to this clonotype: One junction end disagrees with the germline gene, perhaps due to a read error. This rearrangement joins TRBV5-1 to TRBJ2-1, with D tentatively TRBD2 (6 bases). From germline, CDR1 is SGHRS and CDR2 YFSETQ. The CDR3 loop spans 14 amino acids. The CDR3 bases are TGCGCCTGCAGCCAAGCGGGTCAGTACAATGAGCAGTTCTTC. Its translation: CACSQAGQYNEQFF.

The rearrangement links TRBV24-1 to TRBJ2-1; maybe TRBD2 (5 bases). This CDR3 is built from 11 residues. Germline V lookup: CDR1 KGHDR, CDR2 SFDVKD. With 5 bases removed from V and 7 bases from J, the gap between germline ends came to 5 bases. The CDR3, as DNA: TGTGCCACCAGTGCGGGGAATGAGCAGTTCTTC. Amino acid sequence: CATSAGNEQFF.

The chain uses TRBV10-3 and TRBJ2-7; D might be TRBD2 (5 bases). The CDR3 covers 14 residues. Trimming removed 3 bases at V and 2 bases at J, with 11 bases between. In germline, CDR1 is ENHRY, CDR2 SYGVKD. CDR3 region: CAISDPRGAYEQYF. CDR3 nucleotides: TGTGCCATCAGTGACCCTCGGGGAGCCTACGAGCAGTACTTC.

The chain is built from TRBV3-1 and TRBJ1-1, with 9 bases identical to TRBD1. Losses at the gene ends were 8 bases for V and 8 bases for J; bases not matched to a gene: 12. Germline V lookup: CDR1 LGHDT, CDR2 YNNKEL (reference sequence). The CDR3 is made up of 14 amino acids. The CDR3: CASHGVGGQGEAFF. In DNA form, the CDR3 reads TGTGCCAGCCATGGAGTTGGGGGACAGGGAGAAGCTTTCTTT.

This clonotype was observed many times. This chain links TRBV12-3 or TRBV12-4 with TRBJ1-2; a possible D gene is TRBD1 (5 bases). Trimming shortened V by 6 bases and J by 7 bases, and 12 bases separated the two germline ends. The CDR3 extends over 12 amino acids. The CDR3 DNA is TGTGCCAGCAGGGGGGACGCTTCTGGCTACACCTTC. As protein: CASRGDASGYTF.

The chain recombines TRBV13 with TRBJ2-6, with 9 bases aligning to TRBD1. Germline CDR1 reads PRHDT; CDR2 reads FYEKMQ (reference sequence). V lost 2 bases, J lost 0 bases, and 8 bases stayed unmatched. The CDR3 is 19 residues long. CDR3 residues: CASSLLGTGNPSGANVLTF. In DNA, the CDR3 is TGTGCCAGCAGCTTACTGGGGACAGGGAACCCCTCTGGGGCCAACGTCCTGACTTTC.

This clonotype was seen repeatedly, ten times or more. In DNA, the CDR3 is TGTGCCACCAACCGGGGACTCGCTCGGGGAAACATTCAGTACTTC. As protein: CATNRGLARGNIQYF. This sequence joins TRBV15 and TRBJ2-4, with D tentatively TRBD2 (6 bases). Trimming left V 7 bases short and J 6 bases short, with 19 bases between. CDR3 length equals 15 residues. Germline V gene sequence: CDR1 LNHNV, CDR2 YYDKDF (reference sequence).

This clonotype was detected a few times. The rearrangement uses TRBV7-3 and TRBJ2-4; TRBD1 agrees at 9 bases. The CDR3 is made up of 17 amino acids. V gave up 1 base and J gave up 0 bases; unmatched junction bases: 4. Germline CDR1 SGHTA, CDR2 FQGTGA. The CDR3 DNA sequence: TGTGCCAGCAGCTTAAAGGGACAGGGATTAGCCAAAAACATTCAGTACTTC. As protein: CASSLKGQGLAKNIQYF.

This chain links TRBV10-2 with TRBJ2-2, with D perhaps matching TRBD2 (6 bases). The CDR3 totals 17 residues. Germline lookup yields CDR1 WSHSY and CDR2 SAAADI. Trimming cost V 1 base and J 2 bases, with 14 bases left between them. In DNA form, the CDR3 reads TGCGCCAGCAGTGAGTTATTTGGTAGCGGAAACACCGGGGAGCTGTTTTTT. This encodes CASSELFGSGNTGELFF.

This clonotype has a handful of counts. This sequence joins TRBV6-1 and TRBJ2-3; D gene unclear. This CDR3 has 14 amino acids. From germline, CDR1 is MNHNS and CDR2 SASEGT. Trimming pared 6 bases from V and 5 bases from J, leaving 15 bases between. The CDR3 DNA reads TGTGCCAGCAGCCAACCCCTTCTAGGAGATACGCAGTATTTT. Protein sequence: CASSQPLLGDTQYF.